This T cell receptor (beta chain) was documented in a study of CD8 T cells in ankylosing spondylitis. Whole-study results and caveats: Both synovial fluid and blood in reactive arthritis had previously been reported to carry some motif variants. Disease-linked clones bore a CD8+ phenotype and were relatively rare in peripheral blood. Blood from ankylosing spondylitis patients appeared to carry a characteristic eight-variant TCR beta motif.

Germline CDR1 and CDR2: SEHNR and FQNEAQ (reference sequence). V was clipped by 3 bases and J by 8 bases, with 20 bases between them. This CDR3 comprises 16 residues. To note about this clonotype: Its antigen is as yet unknown.

Making use of molecular barcodes, quantitative 5'-RACE generated TCR beta libraries. TCRdb passed the 5' RACE reads through MiXCR, listing each CDR3 protein once. The table records a few hundred thousand distinct CDR3 sequences, 15% to 20% of them present only once. Sequencing input: blood, either unsorted or a sorted T cell fraction (not recorded which). The chain combines TRBV7-9 with TRBJ2-1; TRBD2 might be the D (6 bases). The sequence was obtained from a male donor with ankylosing spondylitis or in good health (not recorded which). In DNA, the CDR3 is TGTGCCAGCAGCTTGGGCCCCGGGGGTGATGGGGATGAGCAGTTCTTC. It encodes CASSLGPGGDGDEQFF.